One and the same sample provided the 26 T cell receptor beta chains below, sequenced in a study of PD-L1 blockade in urothelial cancer (dated 2017 in TCRdb). What this sample's time point label stands for: pretreatment peripheral blood. The library was made by the immunoSEQ multiplex PCR assay. In TCRdb, the immuneACCESS table is reduced to in-frame sequences with V and J assigned. These tables do not hold every clone; where another copy was compared, an unresolved V gene accounts for under half, and the others remain unexplained. The sample table holds tens of thousands of clones, of which roughly 80% were seen once. The ten largest clones add up to roughly 1.9% of the sample. The sequencing here drew on PBMCs, taken around atezolizumab (anti-PD-L1) treatment. Receptors originate from a man aged 50-59 years with urothelial cancer.

This chain connects TRBV10-2 to TRBJ1-1; D is unclear. CDR3 length equals 15 residues. V lost 3 bases to trimming and J lost 4 bases, with 15 bases between them. CDR1 and CDR2 (germline): WSHSY, SAAADI. CDR3 in DNA: TGCGCCAGCAGTGAAAGCACCCGACGCGGCACTGAAGCTTTCTTT. Translation: CASSESTRRGTEAFF.

This clone came up a few times. V gene TRBV7-9 combines with J gene TRBJ1-1, with TRBD1 matching 8 bases. V lost 5 bases and J lost 6; bases outside the gene matches: 8. The CDR3 runs to 14 residues. The V gene's germline CDR1 is SEHNR and CDR2 FQNEAQ (reference sequence). Here the CDR3 reads CASSRGQGGPEAFF. The CDR3 DNA reads TGTGCCAGCAGCAGAGGACAGGGCGGCCCTGAAGCTTTCTTT.

The rearrangement uses TRBV2 and TRBJ1-5, with D possibly matching TRBD1 (6 bases). The CDR3 spans 13 residues. Germline CDR1 is SNHLY and CDR2 is FYNNEI. V was cut by 4 bases and J by 6 bases, with 10 bases left in between. The CDR3 sequence is CASSVTGFQPQHF. CDR3 DNA: TGTGCCAGCAGTGTGACAGGTTTTCAGCCCCAGCATTTT.

By frequency in the sample, this clone is medium-sized. This chain links TRBV6-4 with TRBJ1-1; D may be TRBD1 (5 bases). The germline V gene has CDR1 MRHNA and CDR2 SNTAGT. Deletions cut 8 bases from V and 1 base from J, with 11 bases between. The CDR3 runs 13 residues. Written as DNA, the CDR3 is TGTGCCAGCGGCAGGGAGGAGAACACTGAAGCTTTCTTT. Residues: CASGREENTEAFF.

The chain links TRBV9 to TRBJ2-3, with D perhaps matching TRBD1 (5 bases). This CDR3 spans 16 amino acids. Trimming cost V 0 bases and J 2 bases, with 13 bases left between them. Germline lookup yields CDR1 SGDLS and CDR2 YYNGEE. This CDR3 reads CASSVAEGAVTDTQYF. The CDR3 DNA reads as TGTGCCAGCAGCGTAGCGGAAGGGGCAGTCACAGATACGCAGTATTTT.

The chain combines TRBV5-1 with TRBJ2-1; 8 nucleotides align to TRBD2. The germline CDR1 and CDR2 sequences are SGHRS and YFSETQ. There are 16 residues in the CDR3. V lost 3 bases and J lost 6; bases outside the gene matches: 11. This CDR3 reads CASSSPGAGVGNEQFF. The CDR3 nucleotides are TGCGCCAGCAGCTCGCCGGGAGCGGGAGTGGGCAATGAGCAGTTCTTC.

The chain couples TRBV27 to TRBJ2-1; D perhaps matches TRBD2 (7 bases). Trimming removed 6 bases at V and 0 bases at J, with 9 bases between. Germline V lookup: CDR1 MNHEY, CDR2 SMNVEV (reference sequence). This CDR3 is 14 amino acids long. The CDR3 DNA is TGTGCCAGCAGGGGGGGGCTCTCCTACAATGAGCAGTTCTTC. It translates to CASRGGLSYNEQFF.

This rearrangement joins TRBV4-1 to TRBJ2-6; maybe TRBD1 (5 bases). Per germline, CDR1 MGHRA and CDR2 YSYEKL. V dropped 1 base and J dropped 0 bases, with 13 bases sitting between them. The CDR3 runs to 18 residues. CDR3 DNA: TGCGCCAGCAGCCAAGGGGGCGGCAGTAACTCTGGGGCCAACGTCCTGACTTTC. Translating it yields CASSQGGGSNSGANVLTF.

V and J are TRBV29-1 and TRBJ1-1; D is perhaps TRBD1 (5 bases). Trimming cost V 8 bases and J 2 bases, with 15 bases left between them. Germline V gene sequence: CDR1 SQVTM, CDR2 ANQGSEA. This CDR3 region has 13 residues. Here the CDR3 DNA reads TGCAGCCACCATTCCAGGGATAACACTGAAGCTTTCTTT. Its protein is CSHHSRDNTEAFF.

The chain combines TRBV4-1 with TRBJ2-3; 8 nucleotides line up with TRBD2. The CDR3 sequence is 15 residues long. V shed 5 bases, J shed 1 base, and the junction held 5 bases outside the gene matches. In germline, CDR1 is MGHRA, CDR2 YSYEKL. CDR3 DNA: TGCGCCAGCAGCTCAGGGACTAGTGGCACAGATACGCAGTATTTT. This codes for CASSSGTSGTDTQYF.

V is TRBV19 and J is TRBJ1-3; D uncertain. From germline, CDR1 is LNHDA and CDR2 SQIVND (reference sequence). The V end lost 5 bases, the J end lost 0 bases, and 8 bases lay between the germline ends. This CDR3 is 14 amino acids long. CDR3 nucleotide sequence: TGTGCCAGTAGTGCAGGAAGCTCTGGAAACACCATATATTTT. Its translation: CASSAGSSGNTIYF.

The gene calls are TRBV10-3 and TRBJ1-5, with D maybe TRBD1 (5 bases). The V gene's germline CDR1 is ENHRY and CDR2 SYGVKD. This CDR3 comprises 17 residues. V lost 4 bases and J 2 bases, leaving 18 bases between the germline ends. CDR3 region: CAISATQGSRGNQPQHF. CDR3 DNA sequence: TGTGCCATCAGTGCCACCCAGGGAAGCCGGGGCAATCAGCCCCAGCATTTT.

The V call is TRBV6-1, the J call TRBJ1-4, with 8 positions matching TRBD1. The CDR3 has 14 amino acids. From germline, CDR1 is MNHNS and CDR2 SASEGT. The V and J ends lost 1 base and 6 bases, in that order; junction bases with no gene match: 1. As DNA, the CDR3 is TGTGCCAGCAGTGAAGGCAGGGGGCATGAAAAACTGTTTTTT. Its protein product is CASSEGRGHEKLFF.

The chain carries TRBV19 and TRBJ1-1, with unresolved D. Trimming removed 8 bases from V and 0 bases from J, with 13 bases in between. Germline assignment: CDR1 LNHDA and CDR2 SQIVND (reference sequence). The CDR3 loop spans 14 amino acids. The CDR3 sequence: CASDGGPLNTEAFF. The CDR3 nucleotides are TGTGCCAGTGACGGCGGCCCATTGAACACTGAAGCTTTCTTT.

The chain carries TRBV21-1 and TRBJ2-7; TRBD1 is the table's D call and was not checked against the DNA. TRBV21-1 is a recognized pseudogene. The length of the CDR3 is 17 residues. Here the CDR3 DNA reads TGTGCCAGCAGCAAAAGGCGGACACGGTACGACTCCTACGAGCAGTACGTC. This codes for CASSKRRTRYDSYEQYV.

This chain connects TRBV12-5 to TRBJ1-1, with TRBD1 as a possible D gene (5 bases). Germline V lookup: CDR1 LGHNT, CDR2 FRNRAP. This CDR3 has 15 amino acids. V lost 5 bases and J 4 bases, leaving 17 bases between the germline ends. The CDR3: CASGPTGTRSTEAFF. CDR3 in DNA: TGTGCTAGTGGTCCCACCGGGACTCGGAGCACTGAAGCTTTCTTT.

This chain uses TRBV19 with TRBJ2-5; D is perhaps TRBD1 (5 bases). This CDR3 contains 13 residues. The ends were cut back, 7 bases at V and 4 bases at J, with 13 bases in the middle. CDR1 is LNHDA and CDR2 is SQIVND in the germline V gene (reference sequence). Here the CDR3 DNA reads TGTGCCAGTAACTCCCCTCAGGGAGAGACCCAGTACTTC. Protein product: CASNSPQGETQYF.

V and J are TRBV5-1 and TRBJ2-7, with D possibly TRBD1 on 5 matching bases. Germline V CDR1 and CDR2: SGHRS, YFSETQ. V shed 5 bases and J shed 4 bases, with 13 bases lying between them. This CDR3 is built from 13 residues. CDR3 sequence: CASSSDNFYEQYV. CDR3 sequence (DNA): TGCGCCAGCAGTTCGGACAATTTTTACGAGCAGTACGTC.

The CDR3 is CASSVGGGLTGYTF. CDR3 nucleotides: TGTGCCAGCAGCGTAGGGGGGGGGCTAACGGGCTACACCTTC. The rearrangement joins TRBV9 to TRBJ1-2; weak D call: TRBD1 (6 bases). Trimming shortened V by 0 bases and J by 8 bases, and 14 bases separated the two germline ends. From germline, CDR1 is SGDLS and CDR2 YYNGEE. This CDR3 spans 14 amino acids.

V and J are TRBV28 and TRBJ2-7; TRBD1 matches at 8 bases. CDR3 length: 15 amino acids. The germline CDR1 and CDR2 sequences are MDHEN and SYDVKM. With V trimmed by 6 bases and J by 2 bases, 9 bases remained unmatched. CDR3 loop: CASSTGQGVAYEQYV. The CDR3 coding sequence is TGTGCCAGCAGCACCGGACAGGGAGTAGCCTACGAGCAGTACGTC.

The chain uses TRBV7-9 and TRBJ1-6; D is possibly TRBD1 (5 bases). This CDR3 spans 14 amino acids. V lost 1 base and J lost 9, with 10 bases in between. CDR1 and CDR2 (germline): SEHNR, FQNEAQ (reference sequence). CDR3 region: CASSLVLGGSPLHF. The CDR3 DNA reads TGTGCCAGCAGCTTAGTTCTGGGGGGTTCACCCCTCCACTTT.

The chain links TRBV9 to TRBJ2-1, with 14 nucleotides matching TRBD2. The CDR3 runs to 15 residues. CDR1 is SGDLS and CDR2 is YYNGEE in the germline V gene. V shed 0 bases, J shed 14 bases, and the junction held 7 bases outside the gene matches. This chain's CDR3 is CASSVDGTSGSGEFF. The CDR3 DNA reads TGTGCCAGCAGCGTAGACGGGACTAGCGGGAGTGGTGAGTTCTTC.

The chain carries TRBV5-6 and TRBJ1-2, with TRBD1 as a possible D gene (6 bases). Looked up from germline, CDR1 is SGHDT and CDR2 is YYEEEE. This CDR3 spans 15 amino acids. With 0 bases removed from V and 8 bases from J, the gap between germline ends came to 17 bases. This CDR3 reads CASSLGTMGGRGYTF. The CDR3 DNA is TGTGCCAGCAGCTTGGGAACAATGGGGGGGCGCGGCTACACCTTC. Together with reference TRBV5-6 and TRBJ1-2, the CDR3 gives the full variable domain: DAGVTQSPTHLIKTRGQQVTLRCSPKSGHDTVSWYQQALGQGPQFIFQYYEEEERQRGNFPDRFSGHQFPNYSSELNVNALLLGDSALYLCASSLGTMGGRGYTFGSGTRLTVV.

CDR3 in amino acids: CASSMGGALETQYF. Here the CDR3 DNA reads TGTGCCAGTAGTATGGGGGGGGCGTTAGAGACCCAGTACTTC. The rearrangement uses TRBV19 and TRBJ2-5, with D perhaps TRBD2 (7 bases). V lost 3 bases, J lost 4 bases, and 12 bases lay in between. The CDR3 contains 14 residues. Germline V lookup: CDR1 LNHDA, CDR2 SQIVND (reference sequence).

This clone has more than one count but fewer than ten. One junction end disagrees with the germline gene, perhaps due to a read error. J is TRBJ2-1 and V is TRBV7-7; D might be TRBD1 (6 bases). Germline CDR1 is SSHAT and CDR2 is FNYEAQ (reference sequence). The length of the CDR3 is 13 residues. CDR3 sequence (DNA): TGTGCTAGCAGCCAGACAGGTTTGGGCGAGCAGTTCTTC. This gives the protein CASSQTGLGEQFF. The whole variable domain, filled in from reference TRBV7-7 and TRBJ2-1, reads GAGVSQSPRYKVTKRGQDVTLRCDPISSHATLYWYQQALGQGPEFLTYFNYEAQPDKSGLPSDRFSAERPEGSISTLTIQRTEQRDSAMYRCASSQTGLGEQFFGPGTRLTVL.

The chain couples TRBV7-8 to TRBJ2-1; 7 bases line up with TRBD2. The germline V gene encodes CDR1 SGHVS and CDR2 FQNEAQ. The trim removed 0 bases at V and 0 bases at J, leaving 8 bases unmatched. CDR3 length: 18 amino acids. The CDR3 DNA is TGTGCCAGCAGCTTAGCCACCGCTAGCGGTCCCTCCTACAATGAGCAGTTCTTC. It specifies CASSLATASGPSYNEQFF.